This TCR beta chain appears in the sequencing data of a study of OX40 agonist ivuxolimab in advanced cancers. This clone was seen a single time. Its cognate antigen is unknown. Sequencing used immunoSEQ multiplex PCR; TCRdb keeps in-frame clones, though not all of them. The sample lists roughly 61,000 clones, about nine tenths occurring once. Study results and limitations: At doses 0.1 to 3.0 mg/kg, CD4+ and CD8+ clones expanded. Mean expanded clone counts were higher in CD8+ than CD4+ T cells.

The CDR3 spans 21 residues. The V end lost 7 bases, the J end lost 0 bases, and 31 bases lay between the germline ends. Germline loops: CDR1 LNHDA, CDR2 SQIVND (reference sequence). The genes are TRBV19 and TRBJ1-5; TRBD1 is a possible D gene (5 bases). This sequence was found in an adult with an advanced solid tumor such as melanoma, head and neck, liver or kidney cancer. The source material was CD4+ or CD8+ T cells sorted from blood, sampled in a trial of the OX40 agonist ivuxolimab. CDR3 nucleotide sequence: TGTGCCAGTAACCTGGGACCTTACCTAATGGGGCCGAGAGATAGCAATCAGCCCCAGCATTTT. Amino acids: CASNLGPYLMGPRDSNQPQHF.